The 23 T cell receptor beta chains in this list originate from one sample, sequenced in a study of blood T cell repertoires in COVID-19. Assay used: immunoSEQ multiplex PCR; TCRdb lists only in-frame clones, some missing. Among about 460,000 clones, 75% to 90% were seen once, and the ten largest hold around 8%. Sequencing was carried out using PBMCs or T cells enriched from blood (not recorded which). Receptor source: an older woman who had recovered from COVID-19.

V is TRBV6-5 and J is TRBJ1-1, with no clear D. Germline CDR1 MNHEY, CDR2 SVGAGI. The CDR3 has 13 amino acids. Between the trimmed V and J ends, which lost 5 bases and 6 bases, there was a span of 13 bases. For the CDR3, the DNA is TGTGCCAGCAGTCGAACAATGGTCGCTGAAGCTTTCTTT. As protein: CASSRTMVAEAFF.

This rearrangement joins TRBV18 to TRBJ1-6, with TRBD1 as a possible D gene (6 bases). From germline, CDR1 is KGHSH and CDR2 LQKENI. The CDR3 has 17 residues. Trimming took 3 bases from V and 6 from J, leaving 18 bases between them. The CDR3 reads CASSPRQAGISNSPLHF. DNA of the CDR3: TGTGCCAGCTCACCCCGACAGGCGGGTATAAGTAATTCACCCCTCCACTTT.

This chain connects TRBV6-6 to TRBJ2-1; possible D gene TRBD2, 5 bases. Per the germline V gene, CDR1 is MNHNY and CDR2 is SVGAGI (reference sequence). The V and J ends lost 5 bases and 6 bases respectively, with 20 bases between them. This CDR3 region has 16 residues. CDR3 DNA: TGTGCCAGCAGTCGACACCCGGGATTTGAGAGCAATGAGCAGTTCTTC. It is translated as CASSRHPGFESNEQFF.

This clone has more than one count but fewer than ten. The V gene is TRBV27, the J gene TRBJ1-5; 10 nucleotides line up with TRBD1. V lost 5 bases, J lost 7 bases, and 8 bases stayed unmatched. CDR1 is MNHEY, CDR2 SMNVEV, per germline (reference sequence). The CDR3 contains 15 residues. CDR3 nucleotide sequence: TGTGCCAGCAGTCCGGGGACAGGGGCTAAACAGCCCCAGCATTTT. Protein: CASSPGTGAKQPQHF.

The chain recombines TRBV5-1 with TRBJ2-2, with 15 bases identical to TRBD2. The V gene's germline CDR1 is SGHRS and CDR2 YFSETQ. After removal of 1 base from V and 6 bases from J, the junction contained 1 base not matched to a gene. The CDR3 is 16 residues long. The CDR3 loop is CASSLRTSGGAGELFF. The CDR3 DNA is TGCGCCAGCAGCTTGCGGACTAGCGGGGGGGCCGGGGAGCTGTTTTTT.

DNA of the CDR3: TGTGCCAGTGGTCAGCGGGGAGGCACAGATACGCAGTATTTT. Protein product: CASGQRGGTDTQYF. The V and J genes are TRBV2 and TRBJ2-3; TRBD2 matches at 7 bases. Germline values: CDR1 SNHLY, CDR2 FYNNEI. The ends lost 9 bases at V and 1 base at J; junction bases unmatched: 7. CDR3 length equals 14 residues.

V usage is TRBV7-8 and J usage is TRBJ1-6; D is ambiguous. The CDR3 sequence is 15 residues long. Trimming pared 2 bases from V and 9 bases from J, leaving 14 bases between. Germline CDR1 SGHVS, CDR2 FQNEAQ. This CDR3 is CASSLSRERGSPLHF. In DNA form, the CDR3 reads TGTGCCAGCAGCTTATCGAGGGAACGCGGTTCACCCCTCCACTTT.

The genes are TRBV12-5 and TRBJ2-7; 8 bases are a match to TRBD1. CDR3 length: 13 amino acids. Germline V gives CDR1 LGHNT, CDR2 FRNRAP. Losses at the gene ends were 3 bases for V and 6 bases for J; bases not matched to a gene: 4. CDR3 in amino acids: CASGLRQGSEQYF. CDR3 coding DNA: TGTGCTAGTGGTTTAAGACAGGGGAGCGAGCAGTACTTC. The full variable domain, in which reference TRBV12-5 and TRBJ2-7 provide the parts outside the CDR3, is DARVTQTPRHKVTEMGQEVTMRCQPILGHNTVFWYRQTMMQGLELLAYFRNRAPLDDSGMPKDRFSAEMPDATLATLKIQPSEPRDSAVYFCASGLRQGSEQYFGPGTRLTVT.

J is TRBJ2-7 and V is TRBV19; a weak D match, TRBD2 (5 bases). Deletions cut 1 base from V and 5 bases from J, with 15 bases between. This CDR3 has 15 amino acids. Germline V CDR1 and CDR2: LNHDA, SQIVND (reference sequence). Here the CDR3 reads CASSIGRGAGNEQYF. CDR3 in DNA: TGTGCCAGTAGTATAGGACGGGGAGCCGGCAACGAGCAGTACTTC.

J is TRBJ1-1 and V is TRBV21-1; the table's D gene call, TRBD1, was not cross checked with the DNA. TRBV21-1 is described as a pseudogene. CDR3 size: 18 residues. The CDR3 region has the DNA TGTGCCAGCAGCAAAGATGATGGACAGGCCTTCACGGACACTGAAGCTTTCTTT. Its translation: CASSKDDGQAFTDTEAFF.

The CDR3 protein is CASGATVNTGELFF. The CDR3 region has the DNA TGTGCCAGTGGGGCGACGGTGAACACCGGGGAGCTGTTTTTT. The chain uses TRBV19 and TRBJ2-2, with D possibly matching TRBD1 (5 bases). The germline V gene has CDR1 LNHDA and CDR2 SQIVND (reference sequence). This CDR3 has 14 residues. V gave up 8 bases and J gave up 1 base, with 11 bases separating them. The variable domain in full, completed from reference TRBV19 and TRBJ2-2, reads DGGITQSPKYLFRKEGQNVTLSCEQNLNHDAMYWYRQDPGQGLRLIYYSQIVNDFQKGDIAEGYSVSREKKESFPLTVTSAQKNPTAFYLCASGATVNTGELFFGEGSRLTVL.

Written as DNA, the CDR3 is TGCGCCAGCAGCCTTTCCTTGGCTGAATCAGGGGGCGAGGAACGCTCTGGGGCCAACGTCCTGACTTTC. This translates into CASSLSLAESGGEERSGANVLTF. The V call is TRBV5-1, the J call TRBJ2-6; TRBD1 aligns across 8 bases. From germline, CDR1 is SGHRS and CDR2 YFSETQ. The CDR3 length is 23 residues. J gave up 0 bases and V 4 bases, and 24 bases lay outside the gene matches. Drawing the rest from reference TRBV5-1 and TRBJ2-6, the complete variable domain is KAGVTQTPRYLIKTRGQQVTLSCSPISGHRSVSWYQQTPGQGLQFLFEYFSETQRNKGNFPGRFSGRQFSNSRSEMNVSTLELGDSALYLCASSLSLAESGGEERSGANVLTFGAGSRLTVL.

The CDR3 DNA is TGTGCCAGCAGTTATTCGGAACAGCTGAACACTGAAGCTTTCTTT. It codes for CASSYSEQLNTEAFF. The V and J genes are TRBV6-9 and TRBJ1-1, with D uncertain. V lost 0 bases and J 0 bases, leaving 8 bases between the germline ends. The CDR3 is 15 amino acids. The V gene's germline CDR1 is MNHGY and CDR2 SVAAGI.

CDR3 bases: TGCAGCGTACGACTAGCGTACCTGTACAATGAGCAGTTCTTC. This gives the protein CSVRLAYLYNEQFF. This chain connects TRBV29-1 to TRBJ2-1; 8 nucleotides match TRBD2. Germline trimming cut 6 bases from V and 4 bases from J; bases unmatched to any gene: 8. The germline V gene has CDR1 SQVTM and CDR2 ANQGSEA. This CDR3 is built from 14 residues.

In nucleotides, the CDR3 is TGCGCCAGCAGCCCCGGGATAACTAGCACAGATACGCAGTATTTT. Its protein product is CASSPGITSTDTQYF. The V and J genes are TRBV5-1 and TRBJ2-3; weak D call: TRBD2 (5 bases). The CDR3 has 15 residues. Deletions cut 4 bases from V and 0 bases from J, with 12 bases between. CDR1 is SGHRS, CDR2 YFSETQ, per germline.

The table lists this clone with a few counts. This chain connects TRBV15 to TRBJ1-2, with D perhaps matching TRBD1 (5 bases). In germline, CDR1 is LNHNV, CDR2 YYDKDF (reference sequence). With 0 bases removed from V and 3 bases from J, the gap between germline ends came to 11 bases. The CDR3 runs 15 residues. The CDR3 nucleotides are TGTGCCACCAGCAGAGAGTCAGGGTTGTACTATGGCTACACCTTC. It yields the protein CATSRESGLYYGYTF.

This chain joins TRBV10-3 and TRBJ2-5; 8 nucleotides agree with TRBD2. The ends lost 3 bases at V and 2 bases at J; junction bases unmatched: 8. The V gene's germline CDR1 is ENHRY and CDR2 SYGVKD. The CDR3 has 16 amino acids. Here the CDR3 reads CAISDGGGGGQETQYF. The CDR3 nucleotides are TGTGCCATCAGTGATGGGGGAGGCGGGGGGCAAGAGACCCAGTACTTC.

The genes are TRBV5-4 and TRBJ2-3; 12 positions agree with TRBD2. Trimming cost V 4 bases and J 2 bases; bases outside gene matches: 8. The length of the CDR3 is 17 residues. The germline V gene has CDR1 SGHNT and CDR2 YYREEE (reference sequence). The CDR3 region is CASSDWTSGASTDTQYF. DNA for the CDR3: TGTGCCAGCAGCGATTGGACTAGCGGGGCGTCCACAGATACGCAGTATTTT.

The chain carries TRBV10-2 and TRBJ2-7, with a tentative D call TRBD2 (7 bases). The V and J ends lost 2 bases and 3 bases respectively, with 14 bases between them. The CDR3 loop spans 15 amino acids. Germline lookup yields CDR1 WSHSY and CDR2 SAAADI. Here the CDR3 reads CASSEMRGPHYEQYV. The CDR3 coding sequence is TGCGCCAGCAGTGAGATGCGGGGGCCCCACTACGAGCAGTACGTC.

This chain connects TRBV7-8 to TRBJ2-7; tentative D call: TRBD1 (6 bases). Trimming stripped 0 bases from V and 5 bases from J, with 11 bases between. The germline V gene has CDR1 SGHVS and CDR2 FQNEAQ. The CDR3 spans 14 residues. For the CDR3, the DNA is TGTGCCAGCAGCTTAGCGGGGGCAGGGGACGAGCAGTACGTC. It specifies CASSLAGAGDEQYV.

The genes are TRBV24-1 and TRBJ2-3; possible D gene TRBD1, 6 bases. The CDR3 runs to 15 residues. The germline V gene has CDR1 KGHDR and CDR2 SFDVKD. V was cut by 6 bases and J by 2 bases, with 14 bases left in between. CDR3 sequence: CATSRTRQVTDTQYF. The CDR3 DNA reads as TGTGCCACCAGTAGAACTCGACAGGTCACAGATACGCAGTATTTT.

This clone appeared a single time. The chain carries TRBV9 and TRBJ2-7, with D maybe TRBD2 (7 bases). The CDR3 runs 15 residues. CDR1 SGDLS and CDR2 YYNGEE come from the germline V gene. V shed 2 bases and J shed 5 bases, with 17 bases lying between them. DNA of the CDR3: TGTGCCAGCAGCGTCTCCGGGGGGCGGACGGACGAGCAGTACTTC. This gives the protein CASSVSGGRTDEQYF.

The chain combines TRBV5-1 with TRBJ1-1, with 9 bases fitting TRBD1. The CDR3 totals 14 residues. The J segment lost 5 bases and the V segment lost 0 bases, leaving 2 bases of the junction unmatched. Germline V gene lookup returns CDR1 SGHRS and CDR2 YFSETQ. The CDR3 here is CASSLDRGRTEAFF. Written as DNA, the CDR3 is TGCGCCAGCAGCTTGGACAGGGGGCGAACTGAAGCTTTCTTT.